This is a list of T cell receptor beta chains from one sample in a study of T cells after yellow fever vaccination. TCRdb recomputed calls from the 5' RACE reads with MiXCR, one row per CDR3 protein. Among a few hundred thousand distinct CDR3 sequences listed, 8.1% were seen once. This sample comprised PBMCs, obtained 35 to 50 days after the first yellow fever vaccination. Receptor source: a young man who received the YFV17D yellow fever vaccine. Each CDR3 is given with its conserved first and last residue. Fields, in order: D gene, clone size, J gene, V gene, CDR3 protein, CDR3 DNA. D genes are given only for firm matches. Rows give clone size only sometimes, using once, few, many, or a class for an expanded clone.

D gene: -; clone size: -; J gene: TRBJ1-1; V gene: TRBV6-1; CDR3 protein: CASSEALPGPEAFF; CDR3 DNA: TGTGCCAGCAGTGAAGCGCTTCCGGGTCCTGAAGCTTTCTTT
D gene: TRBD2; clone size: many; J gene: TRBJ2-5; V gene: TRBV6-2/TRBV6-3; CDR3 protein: CASRRFSGSQETQYF; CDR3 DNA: TGTGCCAGCAGACGATTTAGCGGGAGCCAAGAGACCCAGTACTTC
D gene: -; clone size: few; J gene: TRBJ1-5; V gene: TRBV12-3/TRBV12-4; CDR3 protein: CASSFGGRNQPQHF; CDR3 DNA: TGTGCCAGCAGTTTTGGGGGACGCAATCAGCCCCAGCATTTT
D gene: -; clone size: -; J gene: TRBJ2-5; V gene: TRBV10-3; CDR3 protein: CAISESPSKETQYF; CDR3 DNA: TGTGCCATCAGTGAGTCCCCTAGTAAGGAGACCCAGTACTTC
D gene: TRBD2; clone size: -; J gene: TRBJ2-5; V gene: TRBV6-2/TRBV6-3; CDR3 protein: CASSWGLAAETQYF; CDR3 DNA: TGTGCCAGCAGTTGGGGACTAGCGGCCGAGACCCAGTACTTC
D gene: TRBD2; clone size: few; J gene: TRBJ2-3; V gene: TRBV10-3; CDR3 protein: CAISEGRGVNTDTQYF; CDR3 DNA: TGTGCCATCAGTGAAGGACGGGGGGTTAACACAGATACGCAGTATTTT
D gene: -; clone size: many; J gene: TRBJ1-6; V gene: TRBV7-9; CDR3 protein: CASSSWDQVAPLHF; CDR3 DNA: TGTGCCAGCAGCTCCTGGGACCAGGTAGCACCCCTCCACTTT
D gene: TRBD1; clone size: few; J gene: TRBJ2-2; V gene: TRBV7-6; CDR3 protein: CASSPGTGNHGELFF; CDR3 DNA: TGTGCCAGCAGCCCAGGGACAGGGAATCACGGGGAGCTGTTTTTT
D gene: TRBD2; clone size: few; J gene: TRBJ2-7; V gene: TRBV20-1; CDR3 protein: CSAVGTSGYEQYF; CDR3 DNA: TGCAGTGCTGTAGGGACTAGCGGGTACGAGCAGTACTTC
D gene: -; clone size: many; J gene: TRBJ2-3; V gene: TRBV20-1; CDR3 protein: CSARGILAGADTQYF; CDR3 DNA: TGCAGTGCTAGAGGGATCCTGGCAGGGGCGGATACGCAGTATTTT
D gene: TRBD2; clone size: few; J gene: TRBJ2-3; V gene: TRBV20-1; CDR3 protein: CCASRGTSGGGTDTQYF; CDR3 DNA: TGCTGTGCTAGTAGAGGTACCAGCGGGGGGGGCACAGATACGCAGTATTTT
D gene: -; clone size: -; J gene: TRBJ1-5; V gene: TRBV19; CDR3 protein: CASSIWPQPQHF; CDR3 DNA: TGTGCCAGTAGTATCTGGCCTCAGCCCCAGCATTTT
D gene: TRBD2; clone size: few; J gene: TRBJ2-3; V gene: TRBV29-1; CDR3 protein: CSVDIGGTDTQYF; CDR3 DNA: TGCAGCGTTGATATCGGGGGGACAGATACGCAGTATTTT
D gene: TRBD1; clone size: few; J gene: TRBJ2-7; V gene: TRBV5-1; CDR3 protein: CASSLDGDRGNEQYF; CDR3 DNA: TGCGCCAGCAGCTTGGACGGGGACAGGGGAAACGAGCAGTACTTC
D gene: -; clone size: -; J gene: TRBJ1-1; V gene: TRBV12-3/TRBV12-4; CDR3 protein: CASILVDTEAFF; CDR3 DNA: TGTGCCAGCATCCTGGTGGATACTGAAGCTTTCTTT
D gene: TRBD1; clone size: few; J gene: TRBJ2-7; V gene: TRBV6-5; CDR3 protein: CASSFRTGGTFYEQYF; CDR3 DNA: TGTGCCAGCAGTTTCCGGACAGGGGGCACTTTTTACGAGCAGTACTTC
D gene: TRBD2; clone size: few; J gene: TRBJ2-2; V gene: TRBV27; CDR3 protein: CASSFLAGGPEDTGELFF; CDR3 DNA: TGTGCCAGCAGTTTTCTAGCGGGGGGGCCCGAGGACACCGGGGAGCTGTTTTTT
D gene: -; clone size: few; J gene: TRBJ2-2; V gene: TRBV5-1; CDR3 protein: CASSFTGFQTGELFF; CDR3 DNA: TGCGCCAGCAGCTTCACAGGGTTTCAGACCGGGGAGCTGTTTTTT
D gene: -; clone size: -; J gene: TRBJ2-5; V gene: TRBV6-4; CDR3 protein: CASSEQGGETQYF; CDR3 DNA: TGTGCCAGCAGTGAACAGGGTGGGGAGACCCAGTACTTC
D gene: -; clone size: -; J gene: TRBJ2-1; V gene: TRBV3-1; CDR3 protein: CASSQDPNYSYNEQFF; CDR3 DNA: TGTGCCAGCAGCCAAGACCCCAACTACTCCTACAATGAGCAGTTCTTC
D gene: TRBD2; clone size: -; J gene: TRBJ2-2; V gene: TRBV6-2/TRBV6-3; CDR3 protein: CASSLPGLAGGELFF; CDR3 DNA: TGTGCCAGCAGCCTACCGGGACTAGCTGGCGGGGAGCTGTTTTTT
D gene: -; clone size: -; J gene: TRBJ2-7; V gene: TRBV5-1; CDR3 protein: CASSLLGGSSYEQYF; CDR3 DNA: TGCGCCAGCAGCTTGCTCGGAGGCAGCAGCTACGAGCAGTACTTC
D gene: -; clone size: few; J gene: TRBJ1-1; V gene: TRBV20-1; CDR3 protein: CSAAVWGDKYTEAFF; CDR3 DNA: TGCAGTGCCGCTGTCTGGGGCGATAAGTACACTGAAGCTTTCTTT
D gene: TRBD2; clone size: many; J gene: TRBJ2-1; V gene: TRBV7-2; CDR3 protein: CASSKGVTSGPLKQFF; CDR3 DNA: TGTGCCAGCAGCAAGGGGGTGACTAGCGGCCCTCTTAAGCAGTTCTTC
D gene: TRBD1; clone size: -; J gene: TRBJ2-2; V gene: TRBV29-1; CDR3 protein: CSVEGQGAGTGELFF; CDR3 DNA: TGCAGCGTTGAGGGACAGGGGGCTGGCACCGGGGAGCTGTTTTTT
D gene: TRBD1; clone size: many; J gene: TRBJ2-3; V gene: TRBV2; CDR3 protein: CARRTGEADTQYF; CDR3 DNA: TGTGCCAGGAGGACAGGGGAGGCAGATACGCAGTATTTT
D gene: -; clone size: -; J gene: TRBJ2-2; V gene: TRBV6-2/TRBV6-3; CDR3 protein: CASSYPRATGELFF; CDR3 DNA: TGTGCCAGCAGTTACCCCAGGGCCACCGGGGAGCTGTTTTTT
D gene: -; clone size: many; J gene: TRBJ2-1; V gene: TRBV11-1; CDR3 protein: CASSLGPNNEQFF; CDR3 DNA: TGTGCCAGCAGCTTAGGTCCTAACAATGAGCAGTTCTTC
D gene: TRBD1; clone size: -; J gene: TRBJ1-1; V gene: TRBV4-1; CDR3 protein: CASSQGPSGQRNTEAFF; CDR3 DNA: TGCGCCAGCAGCCAAGGCCCCTCGGGACAGCGGAACACTGAAGCTTTCTTT
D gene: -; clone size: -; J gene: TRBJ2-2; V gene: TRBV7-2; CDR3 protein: CAIRRPGELFF; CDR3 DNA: TGTGCCATCAGACGCCCCGGGGAGCTGTTTTTT
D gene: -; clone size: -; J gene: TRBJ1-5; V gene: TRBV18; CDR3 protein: CASSRLSGNQPQHF; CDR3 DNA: TGTGCCAGCTCACGCCTCTCCGGCAATCAGCCCCAGCATTTT
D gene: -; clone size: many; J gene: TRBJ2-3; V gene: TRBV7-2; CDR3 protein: CASSGGRAFTQYF; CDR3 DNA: TGTGCCAGCAGCGGTGGGCGAGCTTTTACGCAGTATTTT
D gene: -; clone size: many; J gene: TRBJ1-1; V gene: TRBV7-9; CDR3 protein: CASSFEEGTEAFF; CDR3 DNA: TGTGCCAGCAGCTTCGAGGAGGGCACTGAAGCTTTCTTT
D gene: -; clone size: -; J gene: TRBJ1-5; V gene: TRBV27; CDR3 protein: CANSLGENQPQHF; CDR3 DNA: TGTGCCAACAGTTTAGGAGAAAATCAGCCCCAGCATTTT
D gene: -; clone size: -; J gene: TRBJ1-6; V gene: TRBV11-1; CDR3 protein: CASSLGETGRLFNSPLHF; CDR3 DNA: TGTGCCAGCAGCTTAGGAGAGACAGGACGACTCTTTAATTCACCCCTCCACTTT
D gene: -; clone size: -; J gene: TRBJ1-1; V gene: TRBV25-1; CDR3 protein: CASSESGGLYTEAFF; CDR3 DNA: TGTGCCAGCAGTGAATCGGGGGGGCTCTACACTGAAGCTTTCTTT